This T cell receptor beta chain stems from a study of blood T cell repertoires in COVID-19. About the research overall: Sample material is recorded as cDNA or gDNA derived from T cells, B-cell-depleted T cells, or PBMCs.

J lost 0 bases, V lost 6 bases, and 8 bases had no gene match. The CDR3 extends over 17 amino acids. The V gene's germline CDR1 is MRHNA and CDR2 SNTAGT. Assay used: immunoSEQ multiplex PCR; TCRdb lists only in-frame clones, some missing. This sample yields 400,000 or so clones, of which about 89% are seen a single time; approximately 1.9% belongs to the top ten. Participants' own reports of clinical history determined their cohort assignment. This chain uses TRBV6-4 with TRBJ1-5, with TRBD1 matching over 10 bases. The sequenced sample consisted of PBMCs or T cells enriched from blood (not recorded which). The receptor was derived from a man in his forties in a cohort exposed to, infected with or recovered from COVID-19 (not recorded which). This CDR3 is CASRERQGAYSNQPQHF. CDR3 nucleotides: TGTGCCAGCAGGGAAAGACAGGGGGCTTATAGCAATCAGCCCCAGCATTTT.